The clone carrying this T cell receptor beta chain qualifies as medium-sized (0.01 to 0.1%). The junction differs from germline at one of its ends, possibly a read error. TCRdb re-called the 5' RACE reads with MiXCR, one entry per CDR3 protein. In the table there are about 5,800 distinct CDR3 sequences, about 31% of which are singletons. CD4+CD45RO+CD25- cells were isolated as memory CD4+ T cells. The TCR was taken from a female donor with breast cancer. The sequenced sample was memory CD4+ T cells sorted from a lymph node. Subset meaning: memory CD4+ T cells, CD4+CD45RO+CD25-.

CDR3 bases: TGCAGTGCTAGAGATGGTGCCGGGGGCCGTTCGAACGCTGAAGCTTTCTTT. Protein sequence: CSARDGAGGRSNAEAFF. The chain employs TRBV20-1 and TRBJ1-1; TRBD1 might be the D (6 bases). The CDR3 is 17 amino acids. The germline CDR1 and CDR2 sequences are DFQATT and SNEGSKA (reference sequence).